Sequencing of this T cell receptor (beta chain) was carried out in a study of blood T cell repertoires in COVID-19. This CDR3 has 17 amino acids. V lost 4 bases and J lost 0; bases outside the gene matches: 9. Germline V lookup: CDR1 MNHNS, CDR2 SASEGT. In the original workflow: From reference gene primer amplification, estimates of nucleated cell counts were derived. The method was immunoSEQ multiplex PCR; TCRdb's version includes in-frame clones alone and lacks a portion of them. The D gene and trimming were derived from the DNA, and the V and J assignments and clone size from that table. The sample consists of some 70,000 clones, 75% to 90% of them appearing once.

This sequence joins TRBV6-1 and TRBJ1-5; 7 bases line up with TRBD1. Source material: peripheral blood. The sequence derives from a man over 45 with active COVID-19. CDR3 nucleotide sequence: TGTGCCAGCAGTGTTCAGGGGGTCGCCCTTAGCAATCAGCCCCAGCATTTT. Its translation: CASSVQGVALSNQPQHF.